This is a list of T cell receptor beta chains from one sample in a study of blood T cells in healthy people across ages. MiXCR, run by TCRdb on the 5' RACE reads, gives a single entry per CDR3 protein. The table lists 850,000 to 1,000,000 distinct CDR3 sequences, around 48% of them singletons, with roughly 13% in the top ten. Sequenced: blood. The source is a young man in good health. Both conserved end residues are part of each CDR3. The D gene is left open where the match is weak. Clone size, where shown, is once, few, many, or a class for clones that have expanded.

abundance,j_gene,d_gene,v_gene,len,CDR3aa,CDR3nt
.,TRBJ2-3,TRBD2,TRBV6-4,14,CASSEAGGVHTQYF,TGTGCCAGCAGTGAAGCCGGGGGGGTACATACGCAGTATTTT
few,TRBJ2-3,.,TRBV20-1,18,CSAYPVRPAASSTDTQYF,TGCAGTGCTTACCCGGTTAGGCCCGCGGCGTCTAGCACAGATACGCAGTATTTT
.,TRBJ2-7,TRBD2,TRBV3-1,15,CASSSTSASYNEQYF,TGTGCCAGCAGTTCGACTAGCGCAAGTTACAATGAGCAGTACTTC
few,TRBJ2-5,TRBD2,TRBV2,14,CASSLAGRVETQYF,TGTGCCAGCAGTCTAGCGGGGAGGGTCGAGACCCAGTACTTC
.,TRBJ2-3,TRBD1,TRBV7-2,17,CASSTIPPGQGTDTQYF,TGTGCCAGCAGCACCATTCCCCCGGGACAGGGGACAGATACGCAGTATTTT
.,TRBJ1-6,TRBD1,TRBV30,17,CAWVRPGQSSYNSPLHF,TGTGCCTGGGTCAGACCGGGACAGAGCTCCTATAATTCACCCCTCCACTTT
few,TRBJ2-3,.,TRBV7-6,15,CASSLTSRDTDTQYF,TGTGCCAGCAGCTTAACGTCGAGGGACACAGATACGCAGTATTTT
.,TRBJ1-6,TRBD1,TRBV20-1,18,CSATGTGAISSYNSPLHF,TGCAGTGCTACCGGGACAGGGGCCATTAGCTCCTATAATTCACCCCTCCACTTT
many,TRBJ2-7,TRBD1,TRBV11-3,15,CASSLEGQAAYEQYF,TGTGCCAGCAGCTTAGAGGGACAGGCCGCCTACGAGCAGTACTTC
.,TRBJ2-7,.,TRBV20-1,14,CSAHGSSAVNEQYF,TGCAGTGCTCATGGGAGCTCGGCCGTAAATGAGCAGTACTTC
.,TRBJ2-6,.,TRBV5-1,16,CASYPGGSSGANVLTF,TGCGCCAGCTATCCCGGAGGAAGCTCTGGGGCCAACGTCCTGACTTTC
few,TRBJ2-5,.,TRBV28,15,CASSLSGFIQETQYF,TGTGCCAGCAGTTTAAGCGGGTTTATCCAAGAGACCCAGTACTTC
.,TRBJ2-3,.,TRBV5-1,17,CASSSAPGGDHTDTQYF,TGCGCCAGCAGCTCGGCGCCCGGGGGTGACCACACAGATACGCAGTATTTT
.,TRBJ1-5,.,TRBV21-1,14,CASSSRQGCQPQHF,TGTGCCAGCAGTAGTCGGCAGGGGTGTCAGCCCCAGCATTTT
.,TRBJ2-3,.,TRBV28,15,CASSPRPGAGDTQYF,TGTGCCAGCAGTCCCCGCCCAGGGGCTGGTGATACGCAGTATTTT
.,TRBJ1-2,TRBD1,TRBV20-1,14,CSANPQGAGYGYTF,TGCAGTGCTAACCCACAGGGGGCTGGGTATGGCTACACCTTC
.,TRBJ1-1,.,TRBV18,13,CASSRSDSREAFF,TGTGCCAGCTCACGATCGGACAGTCGGGAAGCTTTCTTT
few,TRBJ2-4,.,TRBV21-1,15,CASSKVGGDKNIQYF,TGTGCCAGCAGCAAAGTTGGGGGGGACAAAAACATTCAGTACTTC